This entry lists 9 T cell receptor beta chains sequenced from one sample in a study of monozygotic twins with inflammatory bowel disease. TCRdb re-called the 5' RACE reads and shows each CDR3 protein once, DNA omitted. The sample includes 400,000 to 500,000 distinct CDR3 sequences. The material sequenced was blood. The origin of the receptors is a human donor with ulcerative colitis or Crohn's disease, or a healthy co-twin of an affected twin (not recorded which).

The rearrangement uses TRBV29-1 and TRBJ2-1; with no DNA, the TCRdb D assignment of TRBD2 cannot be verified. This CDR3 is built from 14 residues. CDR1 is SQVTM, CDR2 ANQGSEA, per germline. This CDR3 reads CSVEGTSSGYEQFF.

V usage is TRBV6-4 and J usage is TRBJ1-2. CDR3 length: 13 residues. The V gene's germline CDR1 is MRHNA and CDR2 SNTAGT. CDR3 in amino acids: CASALSSGYGYTF.

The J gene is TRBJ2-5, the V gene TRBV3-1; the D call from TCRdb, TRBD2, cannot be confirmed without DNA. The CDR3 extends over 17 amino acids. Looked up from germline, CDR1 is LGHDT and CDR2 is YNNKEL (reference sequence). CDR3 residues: CASSQELAGWGQETQYF.

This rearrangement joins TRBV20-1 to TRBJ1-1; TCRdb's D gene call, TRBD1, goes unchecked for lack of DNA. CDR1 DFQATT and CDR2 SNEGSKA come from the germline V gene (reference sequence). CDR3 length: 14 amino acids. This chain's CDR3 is CSARAKQGIAEAFF.

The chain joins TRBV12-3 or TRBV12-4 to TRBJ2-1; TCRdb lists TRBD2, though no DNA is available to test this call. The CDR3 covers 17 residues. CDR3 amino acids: CASSSGPLAGVYNEQFF.

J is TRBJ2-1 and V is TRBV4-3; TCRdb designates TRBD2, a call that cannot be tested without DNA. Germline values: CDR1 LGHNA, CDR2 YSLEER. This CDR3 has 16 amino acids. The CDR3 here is CASSQDTAGGRDEQFF.

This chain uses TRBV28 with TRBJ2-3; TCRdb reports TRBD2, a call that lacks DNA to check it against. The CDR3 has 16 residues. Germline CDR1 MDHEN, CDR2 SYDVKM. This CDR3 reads CASSSPATSSTDTQYF.

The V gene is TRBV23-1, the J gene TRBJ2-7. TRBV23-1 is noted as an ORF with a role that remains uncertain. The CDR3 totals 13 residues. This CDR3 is CAQRRTDVYEQYF.

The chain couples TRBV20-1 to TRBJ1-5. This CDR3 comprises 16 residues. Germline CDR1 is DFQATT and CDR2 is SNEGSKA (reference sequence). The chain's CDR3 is CSAARVTTDSNQPQHF.